The present entry profiles one TCR beta chain with its context. Per the study methods: Amplification with reference gene primers provided the estimates of nucleated cell counts. Assay used: immunoSEQ multiplex PCR; TCRdb lists only in-frame clones, some missing. V and J calls and clone size are those listed in that table; D and trimming were worked out from the DNA. The data show 43,000 or so clones, about 86% seen once. Per the germline V gene, CDR1 is SNHLY and CDR2 is FYNNEI. The CDR3 runs to 13 residues. V lost 4 bases to trimming and J lost 7 bases, with 10 bases between them. The data were taken from a study of blood T cell repertoires in COVID-19. On the study more broadly: The United States, Italy and Spain were the sources of the acute and convalescent COVID-19 samples. PBMCs, B-cell-depleted T cells, or T cells were the source of the cDNA or gDNA that made up the material.

The source is a woman of 80 years or more with acute or convalescent COVID-19. This chain uses TRBV2 with TRBJ2-2, with D possibly TRBD1 on 5 matching bases. The sequencing input was peripheral blood. The CDR3 sequence is CASSGQGHGELFF. In DNA form, the CDR3 reads TGTGCCAGCAGTGGCCAGGGCCACGGGGAGCTGTTTTTT.